These 27 T cell receptor beta chains originate from one sample sequenced in a study of T-cell reconstitution after alpha-beta-depleted transplantation in children. Molecular barcoding with unique molecular identifiers was used for the TCRbeta library. Each CDR3 protein gets one entry after TCRdb re-called the PCR reads with MiXCR. The sample includes around 500,000 distinct CDR3 sequences, around 12% of them seen just once. The material sequenced was PBMCs from the stem cell graft donor, taken from the stem cell graft. The receptors originated from a human donor who donated a stem cell graft to a child with combined immunodeficiency.

This clonotype appeared a few times. V and J are TRBV7-2 and TRBJ2-1; D remains ambiguous. Germline lookup yields CDR1 SGHTA and CDR2 FQGNSA. V lost 8 bases and J lost 7, with 9 bases in between. The CDR3 consists of 11 residues. CDR3 region: CASARSNEQFF. The DNA of the CDR3 is TGTGCCAGCGCCCGGTCAAATGAGCAGTTCTTC.

This clonotype was detected only a few times. The V gene is TRBV4-1, the J gene TRBJ2-7; D perhaps matches TRBD1 (5 bases). V shed 4 bases and J shed 4 bases, with 17 bases lying between them. The CDR3 consists of 15 residues. Looked up from germline, CDR1 is MGHRA and CDR2 is YSYEKL. Here the CDR3 reads CASSPLFQGRYEQYF. In DNA, the CDR3 is TGCGCCAGCAGCCCTCTGTTCCAGGGTAGGTACGAGCAGTACTTC.

This clonotype has more than one count but fewer than ten. J is TRBJ2-7 and V is TRBV5-1, with D perhaps given as TRBD1 or TRBD2 (5 bases each). CDR1 SGHRS and CDR2 YFSETQ come from the germline V gene. This CDR3 spans 15 amino acids. V dropped 1 base and J dropped 2 bases, with 13 bases sitting between them. The CDR3 nucleotides read TGCGCCAGCAGCTTGTCGGGGCTAGCCCCCTACGAGCAGTACTTC. Translated: CASSLSGLAPYEQYF. The full variable domain, its missing parts supplied by reference TRBV5-1 and TRBJ2-7, is KAGVTQTPRYLIKTRGQQVTLSCSPISGHRSVSWYQQTPGQGLQFLFEYFSETQRNKGNFPGRFSGRQFSNSRSEMNVSTLELGDSALYLCASSLSGLAPYEQYFGPGTRLTVT.

In its sample, this clonotype was seen many times. The chain employs TRBV7-3 and TRBJ1-2, with D perhaps TRBD1 (5 bases). Germline V CDR1 and CDR2: SGHTA, FQGTGA. The ends were cut back, 4 bases at V and 6 bases at J, with 15 bases in the middle. The CDR3 length is 14 residues. This chain's CDR3 is CASSYVGGTDGYTF. The DNA of the CDR3 is TGTGCCAGCAGCTATGTTGGGGGGACGGATGGCTACACCTTC.

This clonotype was seen repeatedly, ten times or more. This chain joins TRBV7-2 and TRBJ1-1, with TRBD1 as a possible D gene (5 bases). Germline CDR1 SGHTA, CDR2 FQGNSA. The V end was cut by 1 base, the J end by 2 bases, with 11 bases between. The CDR3 extends over 15 amino acids. CDR3 DNA: TGTGCCAGCAGCTTAGGCCGGACAATCAACACTGAAGCTTTCTTT. Amino acid sequence: CASSLGRTINTEAFF.

In this sample, this clonotype turned up many times. V and J are TRBV12-3 or TRBV12-4 and TRBJ2-3; D is undetermined. The CDR3 sequence is 14 residues long. The V and J ends lost 3 bases and 2 bases respectively, with 9 bases between them. The CDR3 is CASSFDITTDTQYF. CDR3 DNA sequence: TGTGCCAGCAGTTTCGACATCACCACAGATACGCAGTATTTT.

This clonotype was seen many times. V and J are TRBV6-2 or TRBV6-3 and TRBJ2-7, with TRBD1 as a possible D gene (6 bases). Germline V gene data show CDR1 as MNHEY and CDR2 as SVGEGT. The CDR3 consists of 15 residues. The V and J ends lost 6 bases and 2 bases respectively, with 17 bases between them. CDR3 amino acids: CASREQGPPAYEQYF. The CDR3 DNA sequence: TGTGCCAGCAGAGAACAGGGTCCACCAGCCTACGAGCAGTACTTC.

The chain has TRBV5-1 and TRBJ2-7; perhaps TRBD1 as D (5 bases). Deletions cut 0 bases from V and 3 bases from J, with 13 bases between. This CDR3 spans 15 amino acids. Germline CDR1 and CDR2: SGHRS and YFSETQ. This CDR3 is CASSLAEARDYEQYF. CDR3 sequence (DNA): TGCGCCAGCAGCTTGGCCGAGGCCAGGGACTACGAGCAGTACTTC.

This clonotype showed up many times. V and J are TRBV7-6 and TRBJ2-3; 9 nucleotides match TRBD2. V lost 5 bases and J lost 2; bases outside the gene matches: 8. The germline gives CDR1 SGHVS, CDR2 FNYEAQ. The CDR3 consists of 16 residues. This CDR3 reads CASSLGAGGLTDTQYF. CDR3 nucleotide sequence: TGTGCCAGCAGCCTCGGAGCGGGGGGACTCACAGATACGCAGTATTTT.

J is TRBJ2-3 and V is TRBV20-1; 7 bases agree with TRBD1. Germline values: CDR1 DFQATT, CDR2 SNEGSKA (reference sequence). J gave up 2 bases and V 5 bases, and 10 bases lay outside the gene matches. This CDR3 has 15 amino acids. The CDR3 here is CSAGWTGGLTDTQYF. In DNA, the CDR3 is TGCAGTGCTGGATGGACAGGCGGACTCACAGATACGCAGTATTTT.

V and J are TRBV29-1 and TRBJ2-5, with D possibly being TRBD2 (6 bases). V lost 0 bases and J lost 11, with 13 bases in between. This CDR3 has 12 residues. CDR1 SQVTM and CDR2 ANQGSEA come from the germline V gene. CDR3 bases: TGCAGCGTTGAAGAGGGTGGCGGGGTGCAGTACTTC. Translating it yields CSVEEGGGVQYF.

This clonotype has at least ten counts. The chain combines TRBV6-6 with TRBJ2-5; D gene ambiguous. There are 11 residues in the CDR3. Germline-derived CDR1 and CDR2 are MNHNY and SVGAGI (reference sequence). V lost 11 bases and J 7 bases, leaving 14 bases between the germline ends. The CDR3 protein is CASGSLGTQYF. The CDR3 coding sequence is TGTGCCTCCGGGTCCCTGGGGACCCAGTACTTC.

The rearrangement uses TRBV6-5 and TRBJ2-2; the D gene is possibly TRBD2 (6 bases). The CDR3 consists of 18 residues. Trimming left V 4 bases short and J 6 bases short, with 24 bases between. Per the germline V gene, CDR1 is MNHEY and CDR2 is SVGAGI. The CDR3 nucleotides read TGTGCCAGCAGTTCACCGGGACCGCCGAGGCGGGGTTCCGGGGAGCTGTTTTTT. Its protein product is CASSSPGPPRRGSGELFF.

The rearrangement links TRBV7-2 to TRBJ1-3; D might be TRBD1 (5 bases). Looked up from germline, CDR1 is SGHTA and CDR2 is FQGNSA. V was shortened by 0 bases and J by 4 bases, with 10 bases between the two germline ends. The CDR3 spans 15 residues. CDR3 coding DNA: TGTGCCAGCAGCTTAGCAAGAGGGGCCGGAAACACCATATATTTT. Translated: CASSLARGAGNTIYF.

The chain couples TRBV15 to TRBJ2-3; 12 bases agree with TRBD2. The CDR3 sequence is 17 residues long. Trimming took 4 bases from V and 4 from J; bases not matched to a gene: 9. CDR1 is LNHNV and CDR2 is YYDKDF in the germline V gene (reference sequence). CDR3 nucleotide sequence: TGTGCCACCAGCACCCTATGGGCTAGCGGGGGGGCAGATACGCAGTATTTT. Translating gives CATSTLWASGGADTQYF.

The chain has TRBV4-3 and TRBJ1-2; 8 bases line up with TRBD1. Germline values: CDR1 LGHNA, CDR2 YSLEER. After removal of 1 base from V and 4 bases from J, the junction contained 5 bases not matched to a gene. The CDR3 has 15 residues. This CDR3 is CASSQVQGDPYGYTF. As DNA, the CDR3 is TGCGCCAGCAGCCAAGTACAGGGGGACCCCTATGGCTACACCTTC.

This chain connects TRBV12-3 or TRBV12-4 to TRBJ1-5; D remains unclear. V was pared by 7 bases and J by 2 bases, with 12 bases between. The CDR3 is made up of 14 amino acids. Written as DNA, the CDR3 is TGTGCCAGCAACCTCCGGACGGGCAATCAGCCCCAGCATTTT. This translates into CASNLRTGNQPQHF.

This clonotype was observed a few times. This chain connects TRBV30 to TRBJ2-7; D possibly uses TRBD1 or TRBD2 (6 bases each). This CDR3 spans 11 amino acids. V dropped 6 bases and J dropped 6 bases, with 12 bases sitting between them. Germline CDR1 and CDR2: GTSNPN and SVGIG (reference sequence). In DNA form, the CDR3 reads TGTGCCTGTCTTGGGGGGCCCGAGCAGTACTTC. It codes for CACLGGPEQYF.

In its sample, this clonotype was seen a few times. The chain carries TRBV7-8 and TRBJ2-1, with unresolved D. The germline V gene encodes CDR1 SGHVS and CDR2 FQNEAQ. Trimming cost V 4 bases and J 8 bases, with 9 bases left between them. CDR3 size: 12 residues. CDR3 sequence: CASSSAGHEQFF. For the CDR3, the DNA is TGTGCCAGCAGCTCAGCAGGCCATGAGCAGTTCTTC.

This clonotype occurred a few times. This sequence joins TRBV6-2 or TRBV6-3 and TRBJ2-3, with 7 bases lining up with TRBD1. The CDR3 has 18 amino acids. J lost 0 bases, V lost 2 bases, and 11 bases had no gene match. Germline CDR1 is MNHEY and CDR2 is SVGEGT. This chain's CDR3 is CASSYPFDRAVSTDTQYF. CDR3 coding DNA: TGTGCCAGCAGTTACCCCTTTGACAGGGCTGTTAGCACAGATACGCAGTATTTT.

Only a few counts were recorded for this clonotype. V gene TRBV30 combines with J gene TRBJ2-2; 7 bases match TRBD1. In germline, CDR1 is GTSNPN, CDR2 SVGIG (reference sequence). V trimming: 5 bases; J trimming: 2 bases; junction bases outside the gene matches: 5. The CDR3 runs to 14 residues. CDR3 protein: CAWGRQGNTGELFF. The CDR3 region has the DNA TGTGCCTGGGGAAGACAGGGAAACACCGGGGAGCTGTTTTTT.

The chain links TRBV20-1 to TRBJ2-7; D perhaps matches TRBD2 (5 bases). Germline V gives CDR1 DFQATT, CDR2 SNEGSKA (reference sequence). V was trimmed by 0 bases and J by 2 bases, leaving 8 bases between them. The CDR3 is made up of 13 amino acids. The CDR3 DNA sequence: TGCAGTGCTAGAGACGCGGGCACCTACGAGCAGTACTTC. Translated: CSARDAGTYEQYF.

The rearrangement joins TRBV20-1 to TRBJ2-5, with 7 bases matching TRBD2. Germline assignment: CDR1 DFQATT and CDR2 SNEGSKA (reference sequence). V lost 6 bases and J lost 2; bases outside the gene matches: 9. The CDR3 length is 14 residues. The chain's CDR3 is CSAEGGAGQETQYF. The CDR3 region has the DNA TGCAGTGCAGAAGGTGGAGCGGGGCAAGAGACCCAGTACTTC.

This clonotype was observed many times. The chain employs TRBV30 and TRBJ2-1; D is unclear. The CDR3 extends over 13 amino acids. V lost 1 base and J lost 5, with 9 bases in between. Germline loops: CDR1 GTSNPN, CDR2 SVGIG (reference sequence). The CDR3 region has the DNA TGTGCCTGGAGTGCACTACTTAACAATGAGCAGTTCTTC. Translated, it gives CAWSALLNNEQFF.

The table lists this clonotype with many counts. This chain links TRBV12-3 or TRBV12-4 with TRBJ2-1, with D maybe TRBD1 (6 bases). Trimming took off 8 bases at V and 6 bases at J, with 14 bases between the two ends. The CDR3 runs to 13 residues. The CDR3 sequence is CASRDTDANEQFF. DNA for the CDR3: TGTGCCAGCCGGGACACGGATGCCAATGAGCAGTTCTTC.

This clonotype was observed a few times. This chain uses TRBV20-1 with TRBJ2-6, with D maybe TRBD2 (7 bases). Per the germline V gene, CDR1 is DFQATT and CDR2 is SNEGSKA (reference sequence). V was pared by 4 bases and J by 0 bases, with 13 bases between. The CDR3 runs to 16 residues. The CDR3 region is CSAKGGGGSGANVLTF. In DNA, the CDR3 is TGCAGTGCTAAGGGGGGGGGTGGCTCTGGGGCCAACGTCCTGACTTTC.

The gene calls are TRBV12-1 and TRBJ2-3; the table's D call, TRBD1, has no DNA check behind it. TRBV12-1 is termed a pseudogene. This CDR3 is built from 16 residues. The CDR3 nucleotides read TGTGCCAGCAGCCCAAGGGGGGGCTTAAGCACAGATACGCAGTATTTT. It encodes CASSPRGGLSTDTQYF.